This paragraph covers one T cell receptor (beta chain) sequence. The sample belongs to a study of blood T cell repertoires in COVID-19. Under the authors' procedure: The authors estimated nucleated cell counts from reference gene primer amplification. Clones were sequenced by immunoSEQ multiplex PCR, and TCRdb holds only the in-frame ones, with some missing. V and J calls and clone size are copied from that table; D and trimming were computed from the DNA. The sample lists more than 200,000 clones; 70% to 90% were seen once. The CDR3 is 12 amino acids. The V and J ends lost 4 bases and 2 bases respectively, with 9 bases between them. Germline V CDR1 and CDR2: SQVTM, ANQGSEA. The Seattle site enrolled patients during active infection and followed them longitudinally.

The specimen sequenced was peripheral blood. The gene calls are TRBV29-1 and TRBJ2-7; D call uncertain. The clonotype comes from a woman in her fifties or sixties with COVID-19, enrolled during active disease. As DNA, the CDR3 is TGCAGCGTTGGGGCTGGCCCCTACGAGCAGTACTTC. Translating it yields CSVGAGPYEQYF.